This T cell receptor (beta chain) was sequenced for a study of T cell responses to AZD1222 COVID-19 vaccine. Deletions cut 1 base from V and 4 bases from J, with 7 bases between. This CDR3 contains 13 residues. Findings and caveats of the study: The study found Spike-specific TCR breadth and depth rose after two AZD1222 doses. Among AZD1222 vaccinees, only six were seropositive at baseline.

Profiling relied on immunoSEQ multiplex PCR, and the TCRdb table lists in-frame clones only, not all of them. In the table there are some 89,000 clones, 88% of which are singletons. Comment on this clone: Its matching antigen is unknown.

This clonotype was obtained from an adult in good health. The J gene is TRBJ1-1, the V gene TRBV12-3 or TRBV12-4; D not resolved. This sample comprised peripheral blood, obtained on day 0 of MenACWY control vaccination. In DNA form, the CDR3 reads TGTGCCAGCAGTTTAGGGTTTAGCACTGAAGCTTTCTTT. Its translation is CASSLGFSTEAFF.